These 29 T cell receptor beta chains were all obtained from the same sample, sequenced in a study of shared clonotypes between healthy human individuals. Method: immunoSEQ multiplex PCR; TCRdb's copy keeps in-frame clones and lacks some. The repertoire has roughly 2 million clones, approximately 95% of them found once; the top ten carry less than 0.15%. Specimen: naive CD4+ T cells sorted from blood. Subset described: CD45RA+ positively selected. These receptors came from a man between 18 and 29 years old in good health.

The chain recombines TRBV5-5 with TRBJ1-5; D is unclear. V gave up 0 bases and J gave up 0 bases, with 7 bases separating them. The CDR3 length is 15 residues. Germline V gives CDR1 SGHKS, CDR2 YYEKEE (reference sequence). The CDR3 reads CASSLVAVSNQPQHF. In DNA form, the CDR3 reads TGTGCCAGCAGCTTGGTCGCTGTTAGCAATCAGCCCCAGCATTTT.

This sequence joins TRBV18 and TRBJ2-7; TRBD2 might be the D (6 bases). V lost 3 bases to trimming and J lost 6 bases, with 18 bases between them. This CDR3 contains 15 residues. Germline V gene data show CDR1 as KGHSH and CDR2 as LQKENI. This chain's CDR3 is CASSPPGTGVGEQYF. CDR3 coding DNA: TGTGCCAGCTCACCGCCGGGGACGGGGGTTGGCGAGCAGTACTTC. Full variable domain (remainder filled in from reference TRBV18 and TRBJ2-7): NAGVMQNPRHLVRRRGQEARLRCSPMKGHSHVYWYRQLPEEGLKFMVYLQKENIIDESGMPKERFSAEFPKEGPSILRIQQVVRGDSAAYFCASSPPGTGVGEQYFGPGTRLTVT.

Note on this clone: Other DNA variants within this sample encode the same CDR3. This chain links TRBV6-5 with TRBJ1-2; a possible D gene is TRBD1 (5 bases). This CDR3 is built from 13 residues. Germline CDR1 reads MNHEY; CDR2 reads SVGAGI. With 2 bases removed from V and 4 bases from J, the gap between germline ends came to 8 bases. CDR3 bases: TGTGCCAGCAGTTACAGGGGAGGCTATGGCTACACCTTC. Encoded protein: CASSYRGGYGYTF.

The chain couples TRBV4-2 to TRBJ2-1, with 11 positions matching TRBD2. The germline V gene encodes CDR1 LGHNA and CDR2 YNFKEQ. CDR3 size: 17 residues. The V segment lost 6 bases and the J segment 0 bases; nucleotides outside the gene matches: 7. The chain's CDR3 is CASRASGGSISYNEQFF. The CDR3 DNA is TGTGCCAGCAGGGCTAGCGGGGGGTCGATCTCCTACAATGAGCAGTTCTTC.

V and J are TRBV19 and TRBJ2-1; 13 bases are shared with TRBD2. Trimming removed 4 bases from V and 9 bases from J; junction bases left unmatched: 6. Germline values: CDR1 LNHDA, CDR2 SQIVND (reference sequence). The CDR3 covers 15 residues. The CDR3 is CASSTTSGRAGEQFF. The CDR3, as DNA: TGTGCCAGTAGTACCACTAGCGGGAGGGCCGGTGAGCAGTTCTTC.

J is TRBJ1-5 and V is TRBV27, with TRBD1 matching over 7 bases. J was trimmed by 7 bases and V by 4 bases; bases with no gene match: 10. Germline assignment: CDR1 MNHEY and CDR2 SMNVEV (reference sequence). The CDR3 sequence is 15 residues long. For the CDR3, the DNA is TGTGCCAGCAGTTGGACGACAGGGTTAGGCCAGCCCCAGCATTTT. Translated, it gives CASSWTTGLGQPQHF.

The gene calls are TRBV5-4 and TRBJ2-1; maybe TRBD1 (5 bases). The V gene's germline CDR1 is SGHNT and CDR2 YYREEE (reference sequence). This CDR3 contains 15 residues. V lost 3 bases to trimming and J lost 4 bases, with 14 bases between them. The chain's CDR3 is CASSSGNLGYNEQFF. The DNA of the CDR3 is TGTGCCAGCAGCTCAGGGAACCTGGGGTACAATGAGCAGTTCTTC.

The V call is TRBV1, the J call TRBJ2-7; the listed D gene, TRBD2, was not tested against the DNA. TRBV1 is a recognized pseudogene. The CDR3 totals 14 residues. Here the CDR3 DNA reads TGCACCAGCAGCCCTAGCGGGGCACGGAACGAGCAGTACTTC. Residues: CTSSPSGARNEQYF.

The rearrangement uses TRBV5-1 and TRBJ1-1; D is ambiguous. V lost 4 bases to trimming and J lost 1 base, with 14 bases between them. The CDR3 spans 15 residues. Germline CDR1 reads SGHRS; CDR2 reads YFSETQ. The CDR3 loop is CASSRVSQGNTEAFF. CDR3 coding DNA: TGCGCCAGCAGCCGGGTAAGCCAAGGGAACACTGAAGCTTTCTTT.

The chain recombines TRBV25-1 with TRBJ2-2; a weak D match, TRBD1 (6 bases). The V and J ends lost 1 base and 5 bases respectively, with 14 bases between them. CDR3 size: 16 residues. Germline V gene data show CDR1 as MGHDK and CDR2 as SYGVNS. The CDR3 nucleotides are TGTGCCAGCAGTGAATGGAGAGGGGGACGAACCGGGGAGCTGTTTTTT. Translation gives CASSEWRGGRTGELFF.

This clone was recorded only once. V usage is TRBV19 and J usage is TRBJ2-3; 7 bases align to TRBD2. CDR1 LNHDA and CDR2 SQIVND come from the germline V gene (reference sequence). This CDR3 contains 16 residues. After removal of 2 bases from V and 0 bases from J, the junction contained 5 bases not matched to a gene. CDR3 protein: CASSITASGSTDTQYF. In DNA form, the CDR3 reads TGTGCCAGTAGTATAACAGCTAGCGGTAGCACAGATACGCAGTATTTT.

The chain links TRBV19 to TRBJ2-2, with D tentatively TRBD2 (5 bases). With 4 bases removed from V and 5 bases from J, the gap between germline ends came to 14 bases. Looked up from germline, CDR1 is LNHDA and CDR2 is SQIVND (reference sequence). The length of the CDR3 is 15 residues. This CDR3 reads CASSRASGGTGELFF. DNA for the CDR3: TGTGCCAGTAGTAGGGCCTCCGGAGGAACCGGGGAGCTGTTTTTT.

This chain connects TRBV27 to TRBJ1-2; unclear D gene. V was pared by 0 bases and J by 3 bases, with 8 bases between. The CDR3 totals 14 residues. Germline CDR1 reads MNHEY; CDR2 reads SMNVEV (reference sequence). CDR3 protein: CASSLSGQHYGYTF. CDR3 nucleotides: TGTGCCAGCAGTTTATCTGGGCAGCACTATGGCTACACCTTC.

The gene calls are TRBV10-2 and TRBJ1-1; the D is unclear. The CDR3 has 14 amino acids. Trimming stripped 7 bases from V and 4 bases from J, with 16 bases between. Germline assignment: CDR1 WSHSY and CDR2 SAAADI. The CDR3 DNA reads TGCGCCAGCACTACAGTCGGGCCGCTCACTGAAGCTTTCTTT. This gives the protein CASTTVGPLTEAFF.

In its sample, this clone was seen once. This chain joins TRBV4-1 and TRBJ1-2; D is ambiguous. The germline V gene has CDR1 MGHRA and CDR2 YSYEKL. There are 15 residues in the CDR3. V was cut by 0 bases and J by 0 bases, with 8 bases left in between. CDR3 loop: CASSQEDGANYGYTF. The CDR3 coding sequence is TGCGCCAGCAGCCAAGAAGACGGAGCTAACTATGGCTACACCTTC.

The chain carries TRBV6-1 and TRBJ1-5, with D unresolved. Germline V gene data show CDR1 as MNHNS and CDR2 as SASEGT. V lost 5 bases to trimming and J lost 3 bases, with 14 bases between them. The CDR3 length is 15 residues. DNA for the CDR3: TGTGCCAGCAGTCCTCTTCGGACGCCCAATCAGCCCCAGCATTTT. This sequence encodes CASSPLRTPNQPQHF.

Worth noting for this clone: A junction boundary mismatches the germline segment, possibly from a read error. J is TRBJ2-7 and V is TRBV7-7; D is perhaps TRBD1 or TRBD2 (5 bases each). Germline V gives CDR1 SSHAT, CDR2 FNYEAQ (reference sequence). The CDR3 consists of 13 residues. The CDR3 is CASSRDPSGEQYF. The DNA of the CDR3 is TGTGCTAGCAGCCGGGACCCCTCGGGGGAGCAGTACTTC.

The V call is TRBV27, the J call TRBJ2-1; 9 positions match TRBD2. V gave up 5 bases and J gave up 2 bases; unmatched junction bases: 10. Germline V lookup: CDR1 MNHEY, CDR2 SMNVEV (reference sequence). CDR3 size: 17 residues. CDR3 in amino acids: CASSPRGIAGAYNEQFF. For the CDR3, the DNA is TGTGCCAGCAGTCCGCGGGGGATAGCGGGGGCCTACAATGAGCAGTTCTTC.

This sequence joins TRBV10-3 and TRBJ2-2; D remains ambiguous. Trimming pared 3 bases from V and 7 bases from J, leaving 21 bases between. From germline, CDR1 is ENHRY and CDR2 SYGVKD. The CDR3 length is 17 residues. CDR3: CAISDKRGGEANGELFF. Here the CDR3 DNA reads TGTGCCATCAGTGATAAAAGAGGTGGGGAAGCGAACGGGGAGCTGTTTTTT.

The chain links TRBV30 to TRBJ1-4; 9 nucleotides agree with TRBD1. The CDR3 spans 14 residues. Germline-derived CDR1 and CDR2 are GTSNPN and SVGIG (reference sequence). V lost 4 bases, J lost 8 bases, and 8 bases stayed unmatched. The CDR3 nucleotides read TGTGCCTGGACGGGAGGGACAGGGCCCGAAAAACTGTTTTTT. As protein: CAWTGGTGPEKLFF.

The J gene is TRBJ2-1, the V gene TRBV7-8, with a weak D call TRBD2 (5 bases). This CDR3 contains 16 residues. Germline V gene data show CDR1 as SGHVS and CDR2 as FQNEAQ. V dropped 0 bases and J dropped 9 bases, with 18 bases sitting between them. The CDR3 nucleotides read TGTGCCAGCAGCTTAGCTGCTATTCTCGAGGGAGTTGAGCAGTTCTTC. This encodes CASSLAAILEGVEQFF.

This clone was found once. The chain carries TRBV10-3 and TRBJ2-1, with TRBD1 matching over 7 bases. This CDR3 is 12 amino acids long. V dropped 11 bases and J dropped 6; count of bases not matched to a gene: 7. The germline gives CDR1 ENHRY, CDR2 SYGVKD. Written as DNA, the CDR3 is TGTGCCGCAACAGGGGTCGGCAATGAGCAGTTCTTC. Amino acids: CAATGVGNEQFF.

This chain joins TRBV7-9 and TRBJ1-1, with a possible D match to TRBD1 (5 bases). With 6 bases removed from V and 1 base from J, the gap between germline ends came to 9 bases. Germline V CDR1 and CDR2: SEHNR, FQNEAQ (reference sequence). This CDR3 contains 13 residues. The DNA of the CDR3 is TGTGCCAGCAGGACACAGGCGAACACTGAAGCTTTCTTT. Amino acid sequence: CASRTQANTEAFF.

V is TRBV19 and J is TRBJ2-7; D may be TRBD2 (6 bases). Trimming cost V 5 bases and J 0 bases, with 14 bases left between them. Germline CDR1 is LNHDA and CDR2 is SQIVND (reference sequence). The CDR3 is made up of 15 amino acids. Here the CDR3 DNA reads TGTGCCAGTAGTCACCGGGACTCGAGCTCCTACGAGCAGTACTTC. Protein product: CASSHRDSSSYEQYF.

The genes are TRBV5-1 and TRBJ2-3; D is tentatively TRBD1 or TRBD2 (6 bases each). V was shortened by 4 bases and J by 2 bases, with 17 bases between the two germline ends. The CDR3 loop spans 16 amino acids. The germline CDR1 and CDR2 sequences are SGHRS and YFSETQ. The CDR3 DNA sequence: TGCGCCAGCAGCCTAGGACTCACGGGGGCCACAGATACGCAGTATTTT. It is translated as CASSLGLTGATDTQYF.

J is TRBJ1-2 and V is TRBV27; D remains ambiguous. Germline V gene lookup returns CDR1 MNHEY and CDR2 SMNVEV (reference sequence). Trimming cost V 3 bases and J 0 bases, with 11 bases left between them. This CDR3 has 15 residues. This chain's CDR3 is CASSFLGGANYGYTF. In DNA form, the CDR3 reads TGTGCCAGCAGTTTCCTTGGAGGAGCTAACTATGGCTACACCTTC.

A remark on this clone: Other DNA sequences in the same sample also yield this CDR3. The V gene is TRBV7-2, the J gene TRBJ1-3, with D uncertain. V shed 3 bases and J shed 3 bases, with 3 bases lying between them. The CDR3 is 12 amino acids. Germline V gene sequence: CDR1 SGHTA, CDR2 FQGNSA. The chain's CDR3 is CASSLRGNTIYF. In nucleotides, the CDR3 is TGTGCCAGCAGCTTGCGTGGAAACACCATATATTTT.

Concerning this clone: Other DNA sequences in the sample encode the same CDR3. The chain is built from TRBV18 and TRBJ2-5; D gene uncertain. V was pared by 3 bases and J by 5 bases, with 10 bases between. The CDR3 is 13 residues long. CDR1 is KGHSH and CDR2 is LQKENI in the germline V gene. The DNA for the CDR3 is TGTGCCAGCTCACCGGGGATCCAGGAGACCCAGTACTTC. It encodes CASSPGIQETQYF.

Details on this clone: The sample carries other DNA sequences with the same CDR3. This chain uses TRBV30 with TRBJ2-7; the D gene is possibly TRBD2 (5 bases). Germline V CDR1 and CDR2: GTSNPN, SVGIG (reference sequence). Trimming shortened V by 2 bases and J by 4 bases, and 6 bases separated the two germline ends. This CDR3 has 11 amino acids. The CDR3 protein is CAWSPGYEQYF. The CDR3 bases are TGTGCCTGGAGTCCGGGGTACGAGCAGTACTTC.